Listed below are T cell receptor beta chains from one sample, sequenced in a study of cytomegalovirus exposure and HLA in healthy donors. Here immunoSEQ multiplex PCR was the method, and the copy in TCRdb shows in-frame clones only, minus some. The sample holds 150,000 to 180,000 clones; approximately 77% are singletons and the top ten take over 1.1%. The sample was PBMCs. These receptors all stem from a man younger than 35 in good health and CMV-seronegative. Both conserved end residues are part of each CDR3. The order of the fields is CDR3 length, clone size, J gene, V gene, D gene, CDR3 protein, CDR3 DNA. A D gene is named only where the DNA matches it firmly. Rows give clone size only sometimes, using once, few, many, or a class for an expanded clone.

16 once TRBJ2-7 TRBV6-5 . CASSYPYCNLPYEQYF TGTGCCAGCAGTTACCCCTATTGTAACCTCCCCTACGAGCAGTACTTC
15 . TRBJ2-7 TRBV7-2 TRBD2 CASSSHRDYRYEQYF TGTGCCAGCAGCTCACACCGGGACTACCGCTACGAGCAGTACTTC
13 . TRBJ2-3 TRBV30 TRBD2 CAWSSGGGDTQYF TGTGCCTGGAGTAGCGGGGGGGGAGATACGCAGTATTTT
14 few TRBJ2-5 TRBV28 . CASSYSGTSETQYF TGTGCCAGCAGTTATAGCGGAACGAGTGAGACCCAGTACTTC
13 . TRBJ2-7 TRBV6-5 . CASNRHGAYEQYF TGTGCCAGCAACAGGCACGGAGCCTACGAGCAGTACTTC
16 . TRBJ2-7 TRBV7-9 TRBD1 CSSSRRPHDRAREQYF TGTTCCAGCAGCCGAAGGCCCCATGACAGGGCTCGCGAGCAGTACTTC
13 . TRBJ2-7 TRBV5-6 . CASSLASSYEQYF TGTGCCAGCAGCTTGGCTAGCTCCTACGAGCAGTACTTC
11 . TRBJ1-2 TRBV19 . CASIGGFGYTF TGTGCCAGTATCGGGGGGTTCGGCTACACCTTC
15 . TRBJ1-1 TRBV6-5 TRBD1 CASRPSQGRGTEAFF TGTGCCAGCAGACCCTCACAGGGGCGTGGGACTGAAGCTTTCTTT
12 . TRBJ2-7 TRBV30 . CAWRPASHEQYF TGTGCCTGGAGGCCTGCTAGCCACGAGCAGTACTTC
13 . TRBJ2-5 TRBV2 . CASSEAGGRTQYF TGTGCCAGCAGTGAAGCGGGGGGTCGGACCCAGTACTTC
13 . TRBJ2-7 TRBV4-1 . CASSPQGEDEQYF TGCGCCAGCAGCCCCCAGGGGGAGGACGAGCAGTACTTC
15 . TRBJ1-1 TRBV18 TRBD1 CASSRPGQGNTEAFF TGTGCCAGCTCACGTCCGGGACAGGGAAACACTGAAGCTTTCTTT
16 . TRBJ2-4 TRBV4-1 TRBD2 CASSHPLAGSKNIQYF TGCGCCAGCAGCCACCCACTAGCGGGGAGCAAAAACATTCAGTACTTC
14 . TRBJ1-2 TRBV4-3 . CASSQGYREEGYTF TGCGCCAGCAGCCAAGGATATAGGGAGGAGGGCTACACCTTC
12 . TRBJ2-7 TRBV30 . CAWSNPAYEQYF TGTGCCTGGAGTAATCCCGCCTACGAGCAGTACTTC
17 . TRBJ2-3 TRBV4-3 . CASSQDPLKLPTDTQYF TGCGCCAGCAGCCAAGATCCGTTAAAACTGCCCACAGATACGCAGTATTTT
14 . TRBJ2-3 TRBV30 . CAWFGGPGTDTQYF TGTGCCTGGTTTGGAGGGCCTGGGACAGATACGCAGTATTTT
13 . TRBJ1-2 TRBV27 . CASSLTQGYGYTF TGTGCCAGCAGTTTAACCCAGGGTTATGGCTACACCTTC
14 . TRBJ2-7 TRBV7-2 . CASSSREGQYEQYF TGTGCCAGCAGCTCTCGGGAAGGACAGTACGAGCAGTACTTC
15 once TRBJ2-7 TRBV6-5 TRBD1 CASSTRSQGDYEQYF TGTGCCAGCAGTACCCGGAGCCAGGGGGACTACGAGCAGTACTTC
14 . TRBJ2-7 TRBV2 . CASSPGMEHYEQYF TGTGCCAGCAGTCCAGGGATGGAGCACTACGAGCAGTACTTC
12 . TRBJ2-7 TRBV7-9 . CASSLDTFEQYF TGTGCCAGCAGCTTAGACACATTCGAGCAGTACTTC
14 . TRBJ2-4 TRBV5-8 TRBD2 CASSFGGTGNIQYF TGTGCCAGCAGCTTCGGGGGGACGGGAAACATTCAGTACTTC
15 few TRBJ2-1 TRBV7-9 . CASSQQGSPYNEQFF TGTGCCAGCAGCCAACAGGGCAGTCCCTACAATGAGCAGTTCTTC
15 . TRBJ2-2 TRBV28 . CASSLFGGNTGELFF TGTGCCAGCAGTTTATTCGGAGGGAACACCGGGGAGCTGTTTTTT
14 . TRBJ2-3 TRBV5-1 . CASSGGGSTDTQYF TGCGCCAGCAGCGGGGGGGGCAGCACAGATACGCAGTATTTT
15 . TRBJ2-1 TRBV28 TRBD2 CASSEAGGTHNEQFF TGTGCCAGCTCGGAAGCGGGAGGCACCCACAATGAGCAGTTCTTC
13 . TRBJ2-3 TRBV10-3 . CAISALAGDTQYF TGTGCCATCAGTGCTCTAGCAGGTGATACGCAGTATTTT
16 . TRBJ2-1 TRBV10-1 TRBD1 CASSGGQDHSYNEQFF TGCGCCAGCAGTGGAGGACAGGACCACTCCTACAATGAGCAGTTCTTC
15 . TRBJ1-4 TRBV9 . CASSAVGQGNEKLFF TGTGCCAGCAGCGCCGTGGGGCAAGGAAATGAAAAACTGTTTTTT
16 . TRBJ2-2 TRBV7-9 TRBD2 CASSRSGRSNTGELFF TGTGCCAGCAGCCGGAGCGGGAGGTCGAACACCGGGGAGCTGTTTTTT
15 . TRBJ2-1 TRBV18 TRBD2 CASSPPDLLAGGVLF TGTGCCAGCTCACCGCCTGACCTCCTAGCGGGAGGGGTCCTCTTC
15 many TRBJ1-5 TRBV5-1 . CASSPKGGREQPQHF TGCGCCAGCAGCCCCAAGGGGGGGAGAGAGCAGCCCCAGCATTTT
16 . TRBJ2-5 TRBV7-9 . CASSLAVGPEPQTQYF TGTGCCAGCAGCTTAGCGGTGGGCCCCGAGCCGCAGACCCAGTACTTC
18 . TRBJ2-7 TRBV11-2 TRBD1 CASSFGTGVGQSSYEQYF TGTGCCAGCAGCTTTGGGACAGGGGTCGGGCAGAGCTCCTACGAGCAGTACTTC
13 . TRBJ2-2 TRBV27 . CASSFQRTGELFF TGTGCCAGCAGTTTTCAGAGGACCGGGGAGCTGTTTTTT
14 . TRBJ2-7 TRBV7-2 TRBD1 CASSFHRGTYEQYF TGTGCCAGCAGCTTTCACAGGGGGACCTACGAGCAGTACTTC
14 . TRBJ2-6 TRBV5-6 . CASNRGTGANVLTF TGTGCCAGCAACCGGGGAACTGGGGCCAACGTCCTGACTTTC
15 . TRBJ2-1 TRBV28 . CASSLFGEEIDEQFF TGTGCCAGCAGTTTGTTCGGGGAGGAAATCGATGAGCAGTTCTTC
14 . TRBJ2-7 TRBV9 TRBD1 CASSAGQGTYEQYF TGTGCCAGCAGCGCGGGACAGGGAACCTACGAGCAGTACTTC
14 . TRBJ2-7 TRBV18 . CASSPPRDTYEQYF TGTGCCAGCTCACCCCCCAGGGACACCTACGAGCAGTACTTC
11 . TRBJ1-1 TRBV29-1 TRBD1 CSTTPGQGEFF TGCAGCACTACCCCCGGACAGGGAGAATTCTTT
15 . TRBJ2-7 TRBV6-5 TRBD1 CASSAPGQGTYEQYF TGTGCCAGCAGTGCCCCGGGACAGGGTACCTACGAGCAGTACTTC
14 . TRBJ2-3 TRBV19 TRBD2 CASTSGSNTDTQYF TGTGCCTCCACTAGCGGGAGCAACACAGATACGCAGTATTTT